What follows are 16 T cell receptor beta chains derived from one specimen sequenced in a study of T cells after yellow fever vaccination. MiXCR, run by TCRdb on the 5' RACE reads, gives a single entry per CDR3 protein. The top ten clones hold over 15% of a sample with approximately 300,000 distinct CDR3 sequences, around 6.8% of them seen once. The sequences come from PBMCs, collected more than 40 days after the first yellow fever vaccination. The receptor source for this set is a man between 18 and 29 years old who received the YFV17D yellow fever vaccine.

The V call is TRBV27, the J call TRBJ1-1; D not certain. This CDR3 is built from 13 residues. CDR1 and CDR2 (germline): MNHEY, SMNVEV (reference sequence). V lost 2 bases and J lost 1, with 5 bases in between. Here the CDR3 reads CASSLMKNTEAFF. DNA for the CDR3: TGTGCCAGCAGTTTAATGAAGAACACTGAAGCTTTCTTT.

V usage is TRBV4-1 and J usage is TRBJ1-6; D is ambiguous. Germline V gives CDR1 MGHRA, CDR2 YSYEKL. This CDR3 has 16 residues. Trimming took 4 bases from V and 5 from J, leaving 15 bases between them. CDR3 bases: TGCGCCAGCAGCCTGCCTTCGCGGGGTAATAATTCACCCCTCCACTTT. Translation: CASSLPSRGNNSPLHF.

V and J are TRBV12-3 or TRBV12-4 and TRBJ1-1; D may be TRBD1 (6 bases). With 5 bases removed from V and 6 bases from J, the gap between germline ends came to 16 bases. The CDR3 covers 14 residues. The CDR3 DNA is TGTGCCAGCAGTCACCATACAGGGAAGCCTGAAGCTTTCTTT. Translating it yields CASSHHTGKPEAFF.

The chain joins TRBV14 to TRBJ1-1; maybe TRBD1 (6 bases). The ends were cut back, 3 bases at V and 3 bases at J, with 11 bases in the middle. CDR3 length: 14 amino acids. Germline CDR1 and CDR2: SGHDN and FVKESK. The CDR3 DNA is TGTGCCAGCAGCCACCCTTGGACAGACACTGAAGCTTTCTTT. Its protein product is CASSHPWTDTEAFF.

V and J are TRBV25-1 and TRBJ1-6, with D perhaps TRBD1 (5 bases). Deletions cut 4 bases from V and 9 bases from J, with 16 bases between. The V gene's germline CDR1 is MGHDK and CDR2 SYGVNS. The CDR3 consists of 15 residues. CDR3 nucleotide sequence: TGTGCCAGCAGTGCAAGGGGATCGGAGATTTCACCCCTCCACTTT. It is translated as CASSARGSEISPLHF.

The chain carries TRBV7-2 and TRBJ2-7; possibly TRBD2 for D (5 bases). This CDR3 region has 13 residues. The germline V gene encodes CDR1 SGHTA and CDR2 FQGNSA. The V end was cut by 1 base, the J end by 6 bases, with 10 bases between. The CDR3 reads CASSLGSGREQYV. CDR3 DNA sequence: TGTGCCAGCAGCTTAGGGAGCGGACGCGAGCAGTACGTC.

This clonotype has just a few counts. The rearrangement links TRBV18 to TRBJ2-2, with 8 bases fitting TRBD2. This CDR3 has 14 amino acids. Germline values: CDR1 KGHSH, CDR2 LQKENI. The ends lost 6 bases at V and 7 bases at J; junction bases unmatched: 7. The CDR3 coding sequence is TGTGCCAGCTCGTCGGGACTAGTTAACGGGGAGCTGTTTTTT. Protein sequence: CASSSGLVNGELFF.

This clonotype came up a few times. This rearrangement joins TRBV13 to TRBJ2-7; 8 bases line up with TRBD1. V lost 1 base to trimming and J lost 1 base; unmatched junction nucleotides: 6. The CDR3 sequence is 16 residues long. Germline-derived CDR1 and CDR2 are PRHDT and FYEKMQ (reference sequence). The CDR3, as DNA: TGTGCCAGCAGCTTAGTCGGGACAGGCCCTTCCTACGAGCAGTACTTC. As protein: CASSLVGTGPSYEQYF.

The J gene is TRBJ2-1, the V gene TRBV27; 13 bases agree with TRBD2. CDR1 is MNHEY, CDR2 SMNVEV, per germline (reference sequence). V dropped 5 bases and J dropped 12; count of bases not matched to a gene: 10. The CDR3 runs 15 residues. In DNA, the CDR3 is TGTGCCAGCAGTACGACTAGCGGGGGGCAGATAAGGCAGTTCTTC. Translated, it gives CASSTTSGGQIRQFF.

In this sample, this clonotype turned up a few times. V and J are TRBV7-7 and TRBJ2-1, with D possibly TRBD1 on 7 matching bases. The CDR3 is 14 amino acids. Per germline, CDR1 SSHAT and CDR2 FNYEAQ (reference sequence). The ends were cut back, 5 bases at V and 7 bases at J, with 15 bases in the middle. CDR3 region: CASSAQGGGNEQFF. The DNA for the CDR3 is TGTGCCAGCAGCGCGCAGGGGGGAGGAAATGAGCAGTTCTTC.

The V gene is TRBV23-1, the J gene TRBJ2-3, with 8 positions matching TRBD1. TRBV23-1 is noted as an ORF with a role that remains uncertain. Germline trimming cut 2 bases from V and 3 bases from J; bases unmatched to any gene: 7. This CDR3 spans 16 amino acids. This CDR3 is CASSQDRTGNTDTQYF. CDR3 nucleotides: TGCGCCAGCAGTCAAGACCGGACAGGGAATACAGATACGCAGTATTTT.

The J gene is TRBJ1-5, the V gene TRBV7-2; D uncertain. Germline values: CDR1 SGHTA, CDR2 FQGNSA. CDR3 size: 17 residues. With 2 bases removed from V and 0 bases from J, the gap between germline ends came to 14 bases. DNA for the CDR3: TGTGCCAGCAGCTTAAGGCCACCTGGGTTTAGCAATCAGCCCCAGCATTTT. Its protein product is CASSLRPPGFSNQPQHF.

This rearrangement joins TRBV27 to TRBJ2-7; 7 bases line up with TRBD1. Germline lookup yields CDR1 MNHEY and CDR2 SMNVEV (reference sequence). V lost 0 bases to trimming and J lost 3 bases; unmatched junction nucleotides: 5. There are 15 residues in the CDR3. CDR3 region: CASSLSVQGSYEQYF. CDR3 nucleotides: TGTGCCAGCAGTTTATCTGTACAGGGGAGCTACGAGCAGTACTTC.

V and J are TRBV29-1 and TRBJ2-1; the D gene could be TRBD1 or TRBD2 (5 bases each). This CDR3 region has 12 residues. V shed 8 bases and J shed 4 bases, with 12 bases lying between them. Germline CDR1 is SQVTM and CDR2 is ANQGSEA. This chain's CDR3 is CSSGTEYNEQFF. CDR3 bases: TGCAGCTCCGGGACGGAGTACAATGAGCAGTTCTTC.

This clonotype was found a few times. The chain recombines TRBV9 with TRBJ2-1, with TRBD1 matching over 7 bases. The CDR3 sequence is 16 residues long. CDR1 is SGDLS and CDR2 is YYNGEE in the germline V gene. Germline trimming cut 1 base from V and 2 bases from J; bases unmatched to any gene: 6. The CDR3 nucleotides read TGTGCCAGCAGCGTATGGAAGGGGGCAGCCTACAATGAGCAGTTCTTC. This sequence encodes CASSVWKGAAYNEQFF.

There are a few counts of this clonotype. CDR3 DNA: TGTGCTTCCATACCGGGACAGGGAAGAAGAAACACCATATATTTT. Protein: CASIPGQGRRNTIYF. V is TRBV12-5 and J is TRBJ1-3, with 9 bases aligning to TRBD1. The junction had 13 bases not matched to a gene; V was cut back by 11 bases and J by 5 bases. Germline V lookup: CDR1 LGHNT, CDR2 FRNRAP. The CDR3 has 15 amino acids.